The T cell receptor (beta chain) under discussion was sequenced for a study of regulatory and conventional T cells in RAG deficiency. Clones were sequenced by immunoSEQ multiplex PCR, and TCRdb holds only the in-frame ones, with some missing. In the table there are 25,000 to 35,000 clones, roughly 96% of which are singletons. The germline gives CDR1 MNHEY, CDR2 SMNVEV (reference sequence). This CDR3 is 19 amino acids long. V gave up 1 base and J gave up 0 bases, with 20 bases separating them. Conventional CD4+ T cells were sorted from blood as CD25-low CD127-high cells. The same sample was also used in a study of regulatory T cells. That source reports: Amplification used 52 TRBV primers and 13 TRBJ primers.

The gene calls are TRBV27 and TRBJ2-3; D is uncertain. Material: CD25- CD4+ T cells sorted from blood. This receptor was obtained from a human donor in good health. The CDR3: CASSLYYRSLRSSTDTQYF. The CDR3 bases are TGTGCCAGCAGTTTATATTACCGTTCTCTAAGATCTAGCACAGATACGCAGTATTTT.